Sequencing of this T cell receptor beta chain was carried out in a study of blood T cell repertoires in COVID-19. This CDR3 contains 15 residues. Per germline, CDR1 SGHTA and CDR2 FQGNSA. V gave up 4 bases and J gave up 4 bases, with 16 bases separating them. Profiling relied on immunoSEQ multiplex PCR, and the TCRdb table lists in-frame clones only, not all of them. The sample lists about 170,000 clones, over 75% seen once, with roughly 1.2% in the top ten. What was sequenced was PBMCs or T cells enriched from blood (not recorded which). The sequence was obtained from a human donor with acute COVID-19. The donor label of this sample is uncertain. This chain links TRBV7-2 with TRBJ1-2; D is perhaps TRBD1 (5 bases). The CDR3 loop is CASSYRTGGAYGYTF. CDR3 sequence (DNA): TGTGCCAGCAGCTATAGAACAGGTGGAGCCTATGGCTACACCTTC.